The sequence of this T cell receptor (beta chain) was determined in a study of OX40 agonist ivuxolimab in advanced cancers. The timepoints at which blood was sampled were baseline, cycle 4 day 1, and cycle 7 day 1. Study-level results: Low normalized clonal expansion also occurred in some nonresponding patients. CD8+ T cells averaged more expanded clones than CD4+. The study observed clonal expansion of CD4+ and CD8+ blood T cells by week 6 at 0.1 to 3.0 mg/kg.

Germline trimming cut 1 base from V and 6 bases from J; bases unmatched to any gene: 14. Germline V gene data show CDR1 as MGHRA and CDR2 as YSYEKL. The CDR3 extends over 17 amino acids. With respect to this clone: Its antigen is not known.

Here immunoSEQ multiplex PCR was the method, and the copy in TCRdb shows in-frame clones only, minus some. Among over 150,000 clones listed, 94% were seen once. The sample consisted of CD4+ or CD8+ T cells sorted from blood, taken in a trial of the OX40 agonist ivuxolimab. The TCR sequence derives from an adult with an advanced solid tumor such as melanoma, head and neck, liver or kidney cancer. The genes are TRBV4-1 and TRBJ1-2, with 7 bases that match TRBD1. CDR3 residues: CASSQVFLREGADGYTF. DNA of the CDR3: TGCGCCAGCAGCCAAGTATTTCTCAGGGAGGGGGCGGATGGCTACACCTTC.